This T cell receptor beta chain was recorded in a study of blood T cell repertoires in COVID-19. On the study more broadly: Specimens from acute and convalescent COVID-19 originated in the United States, Italy and Spain. PBMCs, B-cell-depleted T cells, or T cells were the source of the cDNA or gDNA that made up the material.

Original data processing: Amplification from reference gene primers served as the basis for estimated nucleated cell counts. TCRdb's copy holds only in-frame clones and misses some; the assay was immunoSEQ multiplex PCR. V and J calls and clone size come straight from that table; D and trimming were deduced from the DNA. The data contain around 310,000 clones, 90% of them singletons. Seattle researchers signed up patients amid active infection and tracked them longitudinally. The CDR3 covers 14 residues. V lost 1 base and J 5 bases, leaving 11 bases between the germline ends. Germline CDR1 is SGHTA and CDR2 is FQGTGA.

Sequenced input: peripheral blood. The V call is TRBV7-3, the J call TRBJ1-1; D gene unclear. This clonotype originated in a woman in her 40s with COVID-19, enrolled during active disease. The CDR3 coding sequence is TGTGCCAGCAGCTTAAGGGGAGGGATGACTGAAGCTTTCTTT. The encoded protein is CASSLRGGMTEAFF. Complete variable domain (other parts from reference TRBV7-3 and TRBJ1-1): GAGVSQTPSNKVTEKGKYVELRCDPISGHTALYWYRQSLGQGPEFLIYFQGTGAADDSGLPNDRFFAVRPEGSVSTLKIQRTERGDSAVYLCASSLRGGMTEAFFGQGTRLTVV.